Detailed here is one T cell receptor (beta chain). Its antigen is not known. Amplification used 60 Vbeta primers and 13 Jbeta primers. Sequencing used immunoSEQ multiplex PCR; TCRdb keeps in-frame clones, though not all of them. This sample has about 190,000 clones, with around 79% found just once. This entry comes from a study of cytomegalovirus exposure and HLA in healthy donors. Findings of the study overall: Many donors carried some public TCRs, although rarity characterized most TCR sequences. Common viral pathogens (according to a later analysis) appeared linked to several of the most significant clusters. Only CMV serostatus was available as immune exposure information. Analysis was carried out at a later point, and it linked a missense DCLRE1C variant to TCR beta V- and J-gene trimming.

The clonotype comes from a woman aged 50 to 65 in good health and CMV-seronegative. Sequenced material: PBMCs.

CDR3 DNA: TGTGCCAGCAGTTCAGGACTAGCCTACAATGAGCAGTTCTTC. Protein: CASSSGLAYNEQFF. The chain uses TRBV28 and TRBJ2-1, with TRBD2 matching over 7 bases. V was clipped by 4 bases and J by 2 bases; unmatched bases: 2. Germline values: CDR1 MDHEN, CDR2 SYDVKM. The CDR3 runs to 14 residues. Combining the CDR3 with reference TRBV28 and TRBJ2-1 gives the whole variable domain DVKVTQSSRYLVKRTGEKVFLECVQDMDHENMFWYRQDPGLGLRLIYFSYDVKMKEKGDIPEGYSVSREKKERFSLILESASTNQTSMYLCASSSGLAYNEQFFGPGTRLTVL.